The present T cell receptor (beta chain) was sequenced within a study of blood T cell repertoires in COVID-19. Across the whole study: Acute and convalescent COVID-19 specimens originated in the United States, Italy and Spain. Sample material is recorded as cDNA or gDNA derived from T cells, B-cell-depleted T cells, or PBMCs.

TCRdb's copy holds only in-frame clones and misses some; the assay was immunoSEQ multiplex PCR. Counted here are fewer than 250,000 clones, around 80% occurring once; the ten biggest clones make up roughly 12%. The CDR3 consists of 13 residues. Germline V gene lookup returns CDR1 SGHRS and CDR2 YFSETQ. V was shortened by 1 base and J by 7 bases, with 11 bases between the two germline ends. This TCR came from a woman in her forties with acute or convalescent COVID-19. This chain connects TRBV5-1 to TRBJ1-2; D uncertain. The sample taken for sequencing was peripheral blood. The CDR3 loop is CASSLTVDLGYTF. DNA for the CDR3: TGCGCCAGCAGCTTGACAGTGGATCTTGGCTACACCTTC. Complete variable domain (other parts from reference TRBV5-1 and TRBJ1-2): KAGVTQTPRYLIKTRGQQVTLSCSPISGHRSVSWYQQTPGQGLQFLFEYFSETQRNKGNFPGRFSGRQFSNSRSEMNVSTLELGDSALYLCASSLTVDLGYTFGSGTRLTVV.